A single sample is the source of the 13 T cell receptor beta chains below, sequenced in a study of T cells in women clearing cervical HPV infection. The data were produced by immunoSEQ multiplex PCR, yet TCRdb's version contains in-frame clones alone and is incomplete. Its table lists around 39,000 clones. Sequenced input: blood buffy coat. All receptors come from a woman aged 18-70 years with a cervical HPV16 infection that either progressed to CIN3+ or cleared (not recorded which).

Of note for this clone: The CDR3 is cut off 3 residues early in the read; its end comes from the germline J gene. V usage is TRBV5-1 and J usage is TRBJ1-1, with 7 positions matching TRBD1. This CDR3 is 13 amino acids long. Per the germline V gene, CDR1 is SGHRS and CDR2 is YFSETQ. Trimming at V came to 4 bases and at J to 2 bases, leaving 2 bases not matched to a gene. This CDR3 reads CASSQGVNTEAFF. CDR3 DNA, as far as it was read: TGCGCCAGCAGCCAGGGGGTAAACACTGAA.

The CDR3 spells CSAGIWGQGGEQYF. The CDR3 bases that were read are TGCAGTGCTGGCATTTGGGGACAGGGGGGCGAG. V and J are TRBV20-1 and TRBJ2-7; the match to TRBD1 covers 11 bases. The read finishes 3 residues shy of the CDR3 end, and the germline J gene is used to complete it. J was trimmed by 6 bases and V by 5 bases; bases with no gene match: 9. The germline V gene encodes CDR1 DFQATT and CDR2 SNEGSKA (reference sequence). The length of the CDR3 is 14 residues.

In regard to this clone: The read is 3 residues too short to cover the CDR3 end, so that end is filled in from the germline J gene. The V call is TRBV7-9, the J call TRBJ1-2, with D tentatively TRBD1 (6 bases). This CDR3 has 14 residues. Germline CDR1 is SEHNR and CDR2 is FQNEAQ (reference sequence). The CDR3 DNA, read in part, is TGTGCCAGCAGCTTCCGTGACAGGAACAATGAC. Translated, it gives CASSFRDRNND. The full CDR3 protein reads CASSFRDRNNDYTF.

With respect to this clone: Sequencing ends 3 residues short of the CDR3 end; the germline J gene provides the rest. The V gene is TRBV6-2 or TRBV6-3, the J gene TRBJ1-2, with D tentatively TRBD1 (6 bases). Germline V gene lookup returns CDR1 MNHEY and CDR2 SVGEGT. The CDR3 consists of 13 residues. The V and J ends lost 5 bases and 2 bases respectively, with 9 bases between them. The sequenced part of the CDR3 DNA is TGTGCCAGCAGTACCGACAGGAACTATGGC. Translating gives CASSTDRNYG. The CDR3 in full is CASSTDRNYGYTF.

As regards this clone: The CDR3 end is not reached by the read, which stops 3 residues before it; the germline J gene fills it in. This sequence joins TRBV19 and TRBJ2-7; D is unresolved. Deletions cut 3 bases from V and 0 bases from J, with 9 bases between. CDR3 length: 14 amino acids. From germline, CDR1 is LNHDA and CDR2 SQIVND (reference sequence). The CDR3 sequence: CASSILANSYEQYF. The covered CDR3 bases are TGTGCCAGTAGTATTCTGGCAAACTCCTACGAG.

Here the CDR3 reads CSVEEGRESTDTQYF. The sequenced part of the CDR3 DNA is TGCAGCGTTGAGGAAGGCAGGGAGAGCACAGATACG. J is TRBJ2-3 and V is TRBV29-1, with D perhaps assigned TRBD1 or TRBD2 (5 bases each). The read ends 3 residues before the CDR3 terminus; that terminus is restored from the germline J gene. Germline V gene sequence: CDR1 SQVTM, CDR2 ANQGSEA. The V end lost 3 bases, the J end lost 0 bases, and 13 bases lay between the germline ends. This CDR3 spans 15 amino acids.

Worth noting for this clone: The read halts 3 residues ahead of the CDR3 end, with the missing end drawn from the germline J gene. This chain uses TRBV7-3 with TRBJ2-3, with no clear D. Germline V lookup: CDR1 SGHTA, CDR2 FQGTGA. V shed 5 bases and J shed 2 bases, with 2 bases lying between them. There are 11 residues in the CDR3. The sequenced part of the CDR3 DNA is TGTGCCAGCAGCCTCACAGATACG. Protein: CASSLTDT. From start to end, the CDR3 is CASSLTDTQYF. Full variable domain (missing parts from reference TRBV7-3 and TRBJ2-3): GAGVSQTPSNKVTEKGKYVELRCDPISGHTALYWYRQSLGQGPEFLIYFQGTGAADDSGLPNDRFFAVRPEGSVSTLKIQRTERGDSAVYLCASSLTDTQYFGPGTRLTVL.

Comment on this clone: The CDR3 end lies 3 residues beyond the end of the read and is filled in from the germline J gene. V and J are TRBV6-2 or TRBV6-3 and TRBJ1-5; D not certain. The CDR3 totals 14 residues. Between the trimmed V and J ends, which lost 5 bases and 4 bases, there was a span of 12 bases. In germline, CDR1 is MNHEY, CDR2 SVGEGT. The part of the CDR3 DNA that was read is TGTGCCAGCAGTGACCGACAACCTAATCAGCCC. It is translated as CASSDRQPNQP. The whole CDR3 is CASSDRQPNQPQHF.

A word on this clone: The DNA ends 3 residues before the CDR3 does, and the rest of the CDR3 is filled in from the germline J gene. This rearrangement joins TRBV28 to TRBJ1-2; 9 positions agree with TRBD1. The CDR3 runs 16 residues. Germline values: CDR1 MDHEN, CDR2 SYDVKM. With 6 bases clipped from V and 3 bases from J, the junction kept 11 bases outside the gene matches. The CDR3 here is CASREGGGQGHYGYTF. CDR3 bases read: TGTGCCAGCAGGGAGGGAGGGGGACAGGGACACTATGGC.

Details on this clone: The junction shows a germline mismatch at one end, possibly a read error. CDR3 loop: CASPRGPGEKETQYF. The DNA read from the CDR3 is TGCGCCAGCCCGCGAGGGCCAGGGGAGAAAGAGACC. The chain couples TRBV4-2 to TRBJ2-5, with a weak D call TRBD1 (6 bases). The read finishes 3 residues shy of the CDR3 end, and the germline J gene is used to complete it. Germline V gene data show CDR1 as LGHNA and CDR2 as YNFKEQ. CDR3 length equals 15 residues.

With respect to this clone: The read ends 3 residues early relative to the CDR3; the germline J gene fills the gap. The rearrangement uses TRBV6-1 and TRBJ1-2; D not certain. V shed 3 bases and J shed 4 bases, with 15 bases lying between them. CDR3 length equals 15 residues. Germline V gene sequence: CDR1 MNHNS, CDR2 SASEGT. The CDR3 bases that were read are TGTGCCAGCAGTGAGCCCAACCGGTTCCCCTATGGC. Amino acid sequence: CASSEPNRFPYG. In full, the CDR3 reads CASSEPNRFPYGYTF.

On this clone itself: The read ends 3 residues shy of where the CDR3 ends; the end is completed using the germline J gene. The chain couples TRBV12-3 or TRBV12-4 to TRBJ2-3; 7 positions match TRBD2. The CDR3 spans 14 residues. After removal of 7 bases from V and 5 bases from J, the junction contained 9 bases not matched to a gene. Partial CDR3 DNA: TGTGCCAGCACCCCTAGCGGACGGGGAGATACG. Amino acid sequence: CASTPSGRGDT. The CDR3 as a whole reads CASTPSGRGDTQYF.

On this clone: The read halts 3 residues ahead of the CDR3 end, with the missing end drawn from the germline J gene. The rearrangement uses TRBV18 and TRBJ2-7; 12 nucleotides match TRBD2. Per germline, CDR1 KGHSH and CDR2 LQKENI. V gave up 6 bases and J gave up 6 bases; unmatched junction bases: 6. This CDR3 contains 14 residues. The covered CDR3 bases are TGTGCCAGCTCCCAAACTAGCGGGGGGCTCGAG. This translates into CASSQTSGGLE. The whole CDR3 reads CASSQTSGGLEQYF.